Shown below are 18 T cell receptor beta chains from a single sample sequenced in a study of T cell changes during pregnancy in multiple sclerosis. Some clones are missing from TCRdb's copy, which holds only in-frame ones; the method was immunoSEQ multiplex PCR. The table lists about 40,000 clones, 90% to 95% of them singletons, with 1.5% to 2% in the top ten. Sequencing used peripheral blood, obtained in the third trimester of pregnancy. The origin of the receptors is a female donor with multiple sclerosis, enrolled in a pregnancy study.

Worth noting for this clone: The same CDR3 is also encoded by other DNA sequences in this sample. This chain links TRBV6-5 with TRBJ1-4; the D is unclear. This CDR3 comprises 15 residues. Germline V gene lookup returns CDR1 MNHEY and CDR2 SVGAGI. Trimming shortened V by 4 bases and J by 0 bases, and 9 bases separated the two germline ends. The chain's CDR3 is CASSSEGATNEKLFF. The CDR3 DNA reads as TGTGCCAGCAGTTCCGAGGGTGCAACTAATGAAAAACTGTTTTTT.

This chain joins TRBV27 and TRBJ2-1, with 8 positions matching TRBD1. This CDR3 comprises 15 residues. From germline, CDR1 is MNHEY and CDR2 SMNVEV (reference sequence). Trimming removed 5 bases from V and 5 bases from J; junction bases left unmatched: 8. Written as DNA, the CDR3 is TGTGCCAGCAGTCCCTCGGACAGGGATCACAATGAGCAGTTCTTC. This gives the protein CASSPSDRDHNEQFF.

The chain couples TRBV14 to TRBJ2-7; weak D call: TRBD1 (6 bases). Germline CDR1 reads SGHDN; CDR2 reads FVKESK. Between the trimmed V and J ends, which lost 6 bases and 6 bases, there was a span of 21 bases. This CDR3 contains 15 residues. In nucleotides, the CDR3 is TGTGCCAGCAGTCTGAAACAGGGAGTGGGTAGCGAGCAGTACTTC. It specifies CASSLKQGVGSEQYF.

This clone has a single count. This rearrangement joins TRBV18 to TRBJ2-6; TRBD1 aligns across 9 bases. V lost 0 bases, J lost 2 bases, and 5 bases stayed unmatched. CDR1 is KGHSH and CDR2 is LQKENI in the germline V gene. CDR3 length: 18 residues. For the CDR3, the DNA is TGTGCCAGCTCACCACCGAGGACAGGGGTCGCTGGGGCCAACGTCCTGACTTTC. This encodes CASSPPRTGVAGANVLTF.

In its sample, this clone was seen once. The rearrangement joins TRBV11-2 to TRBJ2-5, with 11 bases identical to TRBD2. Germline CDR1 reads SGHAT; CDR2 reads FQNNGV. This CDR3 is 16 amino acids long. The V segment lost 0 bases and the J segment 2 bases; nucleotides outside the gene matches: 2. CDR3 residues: CASSLELAGAQETQYF. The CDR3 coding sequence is TGTGCCAGCAGCTTAGAACTAGCGGGGGCACAAGAGACCCAGTACTTC.

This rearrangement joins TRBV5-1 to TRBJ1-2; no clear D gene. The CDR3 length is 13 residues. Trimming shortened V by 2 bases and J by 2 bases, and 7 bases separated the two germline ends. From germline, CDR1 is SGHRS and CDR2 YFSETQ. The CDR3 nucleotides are TGCGCCAGCAGCTTTACCCAGAACTATGGCTACACCTTC. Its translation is CASSFTQNYGYTF.

The CDR3 region is CAWSVGESVGYTF. The CDR3 coding sequence is TGTGCCTGGAGTGTTGGGGAGTCGGTTGGCTACACCTTC. The chain has TRBV30 and TRBJ1-2; D remains ambiguous. The CDR3 spans 13 residues. V was cut by 0 bases and J by 7 bases, with 12 bases left in between. Germline assignment: CDR1 GTSNPN and CDR2 SVGIG (reference sequence).

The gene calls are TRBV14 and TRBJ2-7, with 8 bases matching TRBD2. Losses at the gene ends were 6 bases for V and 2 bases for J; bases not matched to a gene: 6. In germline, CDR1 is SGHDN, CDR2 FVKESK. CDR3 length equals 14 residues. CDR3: CASSRPGLAYEQYF. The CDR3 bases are TGTGCCAGCAGTCGGCCGGGACTAGCCTACGAGCAGTACTTC.

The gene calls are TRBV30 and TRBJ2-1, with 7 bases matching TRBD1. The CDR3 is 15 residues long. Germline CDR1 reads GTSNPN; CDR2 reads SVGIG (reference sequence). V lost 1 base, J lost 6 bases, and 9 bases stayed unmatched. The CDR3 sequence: CAWSGRQGLANEQFF. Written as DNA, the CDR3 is TGTGCCTGGAGTGGACGACAGGGTTTGGCCAATGAGCAGTTCTTC.

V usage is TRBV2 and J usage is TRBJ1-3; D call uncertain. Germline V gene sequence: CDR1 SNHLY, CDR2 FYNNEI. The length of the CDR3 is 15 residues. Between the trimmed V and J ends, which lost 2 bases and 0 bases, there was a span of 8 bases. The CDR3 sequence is CASSERLISGNTIYF. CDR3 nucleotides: TGTGCCAGCAGTGAAAGACTTATCTCTGGAAACACCATATATTTT.

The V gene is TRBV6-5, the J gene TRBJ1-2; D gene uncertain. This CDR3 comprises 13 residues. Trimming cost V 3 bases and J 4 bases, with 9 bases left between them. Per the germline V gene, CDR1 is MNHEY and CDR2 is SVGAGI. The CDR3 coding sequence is TGTGCCAGCAGTTATGAGCCCGCCTATGGCTACACCTTC. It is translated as CASSYEPAYGYTF.

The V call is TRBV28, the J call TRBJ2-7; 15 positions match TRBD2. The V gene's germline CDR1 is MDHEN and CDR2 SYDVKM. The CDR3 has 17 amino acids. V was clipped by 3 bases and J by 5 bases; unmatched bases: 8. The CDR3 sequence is CASSLSGLAGGPHEQYF. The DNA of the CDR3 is TGTGCCAGCAGTTTGTCGGGACTAGCGGGAGGCCCCCACGAGCAGTACTTC.

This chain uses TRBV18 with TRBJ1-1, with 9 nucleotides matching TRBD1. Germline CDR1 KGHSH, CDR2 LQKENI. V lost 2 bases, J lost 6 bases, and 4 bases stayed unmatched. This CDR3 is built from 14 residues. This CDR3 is CASSPTGGLAEAFF. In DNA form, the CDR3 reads TGTGCCAGCTCACCAACAGGGGGCTTGGCTGAAGCTTTCTTT.

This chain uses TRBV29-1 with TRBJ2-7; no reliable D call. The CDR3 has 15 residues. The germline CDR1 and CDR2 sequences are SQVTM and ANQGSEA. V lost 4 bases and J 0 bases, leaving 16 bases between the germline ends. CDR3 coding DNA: TGCAGCGTTGGGCTACCAGGCTTGAGCTCCTACGAGCAGTACTTC. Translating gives CSVGLPGLSSYEQYF.

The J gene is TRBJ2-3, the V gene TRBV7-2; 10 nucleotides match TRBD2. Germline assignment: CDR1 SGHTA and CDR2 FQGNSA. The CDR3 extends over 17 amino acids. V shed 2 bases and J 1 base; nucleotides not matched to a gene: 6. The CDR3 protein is CASSLRGLAGGTDTQYF. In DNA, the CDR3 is TGTGCCAGCAGCTTAAGGGGGCTAGCGGGGGGCACAGATACGCAGTATTTT. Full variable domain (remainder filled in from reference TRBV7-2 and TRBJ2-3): GAGVSQSPSNKVTEKGKDVELRCDPISGHTALYWYRQSLGQGLEFLIYFQGNSAPDKSGLPSDRFSAERTGGSVSTLTIQRTQQEDSAVYLCASSLRGLAGGTDTQYFGPGTRLTVL.

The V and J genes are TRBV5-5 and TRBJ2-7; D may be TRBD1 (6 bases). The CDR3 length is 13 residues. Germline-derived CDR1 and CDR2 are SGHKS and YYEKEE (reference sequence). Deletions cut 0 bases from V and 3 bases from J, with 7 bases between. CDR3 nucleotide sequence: TGTGCCAGCAGCTTGGACAGGGACTACGAGCAGTACTTC. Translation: CASSLDRDYEQYF.

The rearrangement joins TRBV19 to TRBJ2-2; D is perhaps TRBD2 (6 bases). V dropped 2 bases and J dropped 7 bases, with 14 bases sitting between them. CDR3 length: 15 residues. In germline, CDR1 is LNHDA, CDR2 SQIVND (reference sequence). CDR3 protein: CASSIKTSIIGELFF. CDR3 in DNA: TGTGCCAGTAGTATAAAGACTAGTATTATCGGGGAGCTGTTTTTT.

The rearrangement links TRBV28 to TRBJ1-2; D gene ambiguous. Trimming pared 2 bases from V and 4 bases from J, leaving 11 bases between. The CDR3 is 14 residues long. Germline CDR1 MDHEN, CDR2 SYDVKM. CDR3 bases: TGTGCCAGCAGTTTACCTCCCGGGTTCTATGGCTACACCTTC. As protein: CASSLPPGFYGYTF.